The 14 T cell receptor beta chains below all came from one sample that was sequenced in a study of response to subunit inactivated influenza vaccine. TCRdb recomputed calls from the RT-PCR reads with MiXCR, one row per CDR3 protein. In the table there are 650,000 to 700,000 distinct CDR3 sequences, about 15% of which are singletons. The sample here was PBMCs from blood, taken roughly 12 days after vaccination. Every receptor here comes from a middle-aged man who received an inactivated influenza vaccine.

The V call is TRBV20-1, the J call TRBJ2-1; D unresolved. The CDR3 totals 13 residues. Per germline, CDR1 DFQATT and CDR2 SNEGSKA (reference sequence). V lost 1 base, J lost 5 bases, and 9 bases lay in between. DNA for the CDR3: TGCAGTGCTAGAGTAGGTTCTGACAATGAGCAGTTCTTC. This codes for CSARVGSDNEQFF.

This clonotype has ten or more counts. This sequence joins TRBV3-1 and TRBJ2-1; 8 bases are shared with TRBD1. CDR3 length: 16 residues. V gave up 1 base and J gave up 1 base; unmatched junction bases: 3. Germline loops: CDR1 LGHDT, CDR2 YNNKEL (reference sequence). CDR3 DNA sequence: TGTGCCAGCAGCCAAGCCAGGGGGCTTTCCTACAATGAGCAGTTCTTC. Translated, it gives CASSQARGLSYNEQFF.

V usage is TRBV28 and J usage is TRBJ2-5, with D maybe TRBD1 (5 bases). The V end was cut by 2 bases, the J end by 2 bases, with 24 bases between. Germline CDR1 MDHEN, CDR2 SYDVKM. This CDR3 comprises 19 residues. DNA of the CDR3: TGTGCCAGCAGTTTAGTTTGGGCAGGGAATAGATATTCTCAAGAGACCCAGTACTTC. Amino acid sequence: CASSLVWAGNRYSQETQYF. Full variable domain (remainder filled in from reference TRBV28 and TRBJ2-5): DVKVTQSSRYLVKRTGEKVFLECVQDMDHENMFWYRQDPGLGLRLIYFSYDVKMKEKGDIPEGYSVSREKKERFSLILESASTNQTSMYLCASSLVWAGNRYSQETQYFGPGTRLLVL.

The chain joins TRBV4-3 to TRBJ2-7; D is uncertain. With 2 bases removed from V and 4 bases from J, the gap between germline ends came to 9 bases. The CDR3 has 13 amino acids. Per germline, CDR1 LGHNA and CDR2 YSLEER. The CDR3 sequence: CASSQFKWYEQYF. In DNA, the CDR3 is TGCGCCAGCAGCCAATTCAAGTGGTACGAGCAGTACTTC.

The chain's CDR3 is CASSVSPAYEQYF. The CDR3 nucleotides read TGTGCCAGCAGTGTATCCCCCGCCTACGAGCAGTACTTC. This chain uses TRBV7-8 with TRBJ2-7; no clear D. The CDR3 has 13 amino acids. Trimming shortened V by 6 bases and J by 2 bases, and 11 bases separated the two germline ends. Germline values: CDR1 SGHVS, CDR2 FQNEAQ. The full variable domain, rest sourced from reference TRBV7-8 and TRBJ2-7, is GAGVSQSPRYKVAKRGQDVALRCDPISGHVSLFWYQQALGQGPEFLTYFQNEAQLDKSGLPSDRFFAERPEGSVSTLKIQRTQQEDSAVYLCASSVSPAYEQYFGPGTRLTVT.

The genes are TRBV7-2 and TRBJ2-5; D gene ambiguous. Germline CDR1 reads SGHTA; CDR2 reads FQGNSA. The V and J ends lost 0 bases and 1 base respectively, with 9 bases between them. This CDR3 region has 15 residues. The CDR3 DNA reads TGTGCCAGCAGCTTAGCGGCTACGATCCAAGAGACCCAGTACTTC. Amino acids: CASSLAATIQETQYF.

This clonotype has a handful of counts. The chain's CDR3 is CASTTPGPNTGELFF. The CDR3 region has the DNA TGTGCCAGCACCACTCCGGGACCCAACACCGGGGAGCTGTTTTTT. This sequence joins TRBV12-3 or TRBV12-4 and TRBJ2-2, with D perhaps given as TRBD1 or TRBD2 (5 bases each). This CDR3 is built from 15 residues. Between the trimmed V and J ends, which lost 7 bases and 2 bases, there was a span of 14 bases.

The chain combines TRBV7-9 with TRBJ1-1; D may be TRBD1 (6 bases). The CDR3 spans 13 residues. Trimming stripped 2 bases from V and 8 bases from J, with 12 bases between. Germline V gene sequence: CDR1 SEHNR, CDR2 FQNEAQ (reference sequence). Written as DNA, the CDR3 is TGTGCCAGCAGCTTAAGGGACAAGAAGGAAGCTTTCTTT. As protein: CASSLRDKKEAFF. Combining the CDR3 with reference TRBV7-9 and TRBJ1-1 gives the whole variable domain DTGVSQNPRHKITKRGQNVTFRCDPISEHNRLYWYRQTLGQGPEFLTYFQNEAQLEKSRLLSDRFSAERPKGSFSTLEIQRTEQGDSAMYLCASSLRDKKEAFFGQGTRLTVV.

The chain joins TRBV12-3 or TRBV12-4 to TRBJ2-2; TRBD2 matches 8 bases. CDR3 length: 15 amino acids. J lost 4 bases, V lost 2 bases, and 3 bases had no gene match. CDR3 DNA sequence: TGTGCCAGCAGTTTAAACGGGAGGGGCACCGGGGAGCTGTTTTTT. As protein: CASSLNGRGTGELFF.

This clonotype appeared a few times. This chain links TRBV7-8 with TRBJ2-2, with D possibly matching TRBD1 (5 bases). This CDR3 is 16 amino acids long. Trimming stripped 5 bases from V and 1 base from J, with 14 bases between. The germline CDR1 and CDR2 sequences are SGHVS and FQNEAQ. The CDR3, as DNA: TGTGCCAGCAGCCGACTTGGGGCTCAGAACACCGGGGAGCTGTTTTTT. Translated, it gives CASSRLGAQNTGELFF.

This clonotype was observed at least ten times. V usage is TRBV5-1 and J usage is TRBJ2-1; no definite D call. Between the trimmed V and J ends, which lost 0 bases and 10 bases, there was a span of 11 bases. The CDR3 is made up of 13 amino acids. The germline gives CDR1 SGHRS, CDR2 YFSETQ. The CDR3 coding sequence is TGCGCCAGCAGCTTGGCCACCCCCGGGGAGCAGTTCTTC. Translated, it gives CASSLATPGEQFF.

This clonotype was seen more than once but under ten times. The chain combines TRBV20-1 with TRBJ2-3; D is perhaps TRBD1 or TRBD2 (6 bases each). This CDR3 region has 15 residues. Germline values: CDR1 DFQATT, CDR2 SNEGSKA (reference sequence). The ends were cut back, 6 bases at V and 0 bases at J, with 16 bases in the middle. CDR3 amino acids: CSATGATPSTDTQYF. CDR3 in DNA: TGCAGTGCGACGGGGGCCACACCTAGCACAGATACGCAGTATTTT.

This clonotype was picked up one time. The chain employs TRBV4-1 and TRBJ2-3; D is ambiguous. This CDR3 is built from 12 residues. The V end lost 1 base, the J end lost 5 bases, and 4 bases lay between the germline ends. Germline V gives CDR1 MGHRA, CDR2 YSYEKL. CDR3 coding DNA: TGCGCCAGCAGCCAAGGTAGAGATACGCAGTATTTT. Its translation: CASSQGRDTQYF.

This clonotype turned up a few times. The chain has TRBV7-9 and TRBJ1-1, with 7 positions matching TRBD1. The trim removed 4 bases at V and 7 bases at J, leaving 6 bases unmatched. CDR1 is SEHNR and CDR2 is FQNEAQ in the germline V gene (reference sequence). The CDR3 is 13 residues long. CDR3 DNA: TGTGCCAGCAGCTCCTCGGGACAGCGTGAAGCTTTCTTT. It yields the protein CASSSSGQREAFF.